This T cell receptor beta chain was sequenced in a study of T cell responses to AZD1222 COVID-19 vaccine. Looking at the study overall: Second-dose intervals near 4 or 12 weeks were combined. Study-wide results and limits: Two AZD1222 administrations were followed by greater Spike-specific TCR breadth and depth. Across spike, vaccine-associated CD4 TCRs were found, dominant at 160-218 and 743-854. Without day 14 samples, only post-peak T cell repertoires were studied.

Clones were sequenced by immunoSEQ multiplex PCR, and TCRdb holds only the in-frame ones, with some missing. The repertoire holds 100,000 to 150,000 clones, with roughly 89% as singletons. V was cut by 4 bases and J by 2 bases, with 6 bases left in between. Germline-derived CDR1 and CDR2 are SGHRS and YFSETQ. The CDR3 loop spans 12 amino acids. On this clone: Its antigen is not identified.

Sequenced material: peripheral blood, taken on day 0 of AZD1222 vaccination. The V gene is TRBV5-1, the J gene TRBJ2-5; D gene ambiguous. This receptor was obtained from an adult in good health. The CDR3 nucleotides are TGCGCCAGCAGCGAATCTCAAGAGACCCAGTACTTC. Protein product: CASSESQETQYF.